This T cell receptor beta chain was sequenced for a study of blood T cell repertoires in COVID-19. Study in general: COVID-19 samples collected from the United States, Italy and Spain covered acute and convalescent phases.

Data came from immunoSEQ multiplex PCR; TCRdb stores just in-frame clones and leaves some out. Of 210,000 or so clones detected, around 80% appear once; the ten largest clones hold 2.5% to 3%. This CDR3 region has 13 residues. V lost 1 base and J 3 bases, leaving 7 bases between the germline ends. This chain uses TRBV12-3 or TRBV12-4 with TRBJ2-7; tentative D call: TRBD2 (5 bases). The clonotype originates from a woman aged 80 or over with active or convalescent COVID-19. Sequenced input: peripheral blood. CDR3 DNA sequence: TGTGCCAGCAGTTTAGTGGGAGACTACGAGCAGTACTTC. It specifies CASSLVGDYEQYF.